This T cell receptor (beta chain) was sequenced in a study of regulatory T cells in long-lasting Graves disease. Arm-PCR of CDR3 regions with iRepertoire HTBI primers generated TCR beta libraries. In TCRdb, the multiplex PCR reads were re-called with MiXCR into one record per CDR3 protein. The data contain around 300,000 distinct CDR3 sequences, around 20% of them singletons. Time point described: persistent/refractory GD, antithyroid drugs over 5 years with positive TRAb. Extracted RNA from PBMCs served as the source of the TCR library. CDR1 and CDR2 from the germline V gene are SGHTA and FQGTGA. This CDR3 spans 14 amino acids. The V end was cut by 5 bases, the J end by 4 bases, with 15 bases between. Only a few counts were recorded for this clonotype.

The TCR was taken from a female donor with Graves disease. The sample here was peripheral blood mononuclear cells (PBMCs), taken when the disease was refractory, from a patient treated with antithyroid drugs. The J gene is TRBJ2-7, the V gene TRBV7-3; D may correspond to TRBD1 or TRBD2 (6 bases each). The CDR3 region has the DNA TGTGCCAGCAGCCTAGGGGGGCTTGGGTACGAGCAGTACTTC. Translation gives CASSLGGLGYEQYF.